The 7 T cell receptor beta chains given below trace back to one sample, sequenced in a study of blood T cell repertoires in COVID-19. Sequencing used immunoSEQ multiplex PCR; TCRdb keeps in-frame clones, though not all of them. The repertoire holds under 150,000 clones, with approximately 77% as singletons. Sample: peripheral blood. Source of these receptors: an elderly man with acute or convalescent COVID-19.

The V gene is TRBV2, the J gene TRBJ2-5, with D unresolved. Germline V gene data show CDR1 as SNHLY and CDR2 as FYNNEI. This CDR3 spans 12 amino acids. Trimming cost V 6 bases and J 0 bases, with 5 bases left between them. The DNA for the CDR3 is TGTGCCAGCAGGTCATACCAAGAGACCCAGTACTTC. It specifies CASRSYQETQYF.

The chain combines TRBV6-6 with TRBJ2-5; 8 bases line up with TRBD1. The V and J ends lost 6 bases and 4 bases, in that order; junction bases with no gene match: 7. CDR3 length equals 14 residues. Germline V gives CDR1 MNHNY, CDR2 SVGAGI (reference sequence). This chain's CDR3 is CASSNRGLGETQYF. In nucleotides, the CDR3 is TGTGCCAGCAGCAACAGGGGGTTAGGAGAGACCCAGTACTTC.

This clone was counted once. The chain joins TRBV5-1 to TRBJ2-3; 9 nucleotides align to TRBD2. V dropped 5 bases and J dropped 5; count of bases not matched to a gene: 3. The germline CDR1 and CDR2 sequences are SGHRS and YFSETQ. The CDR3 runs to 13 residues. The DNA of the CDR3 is TGCGCCAGCAGAGCGGGGGGACTAGATACGCAGTATTTT. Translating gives CASRAGGLDTQYF.

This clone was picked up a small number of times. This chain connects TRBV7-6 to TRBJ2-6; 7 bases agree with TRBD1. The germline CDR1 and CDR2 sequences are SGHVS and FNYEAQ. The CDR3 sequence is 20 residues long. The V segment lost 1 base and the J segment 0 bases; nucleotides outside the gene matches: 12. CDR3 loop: CASSLELGTEKPSGANVLTF. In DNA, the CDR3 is TGTGCCAGCAGCTTAGAGTTGGGGACAGAAAAACCCTCTGGGGCCAACGTCCTGACTTTC. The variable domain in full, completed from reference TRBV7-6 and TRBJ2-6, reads GAGVSQSPRYKVTKRGQDVALRCDPISGHVSLYWYRQALGQGPEFLTYFNYEAQQDKSGLPNDRFSAERPEGSISTLTIQRTEQRDSAMYRCASSLELGTEKPSGANVLTFGAGSRLTVL.

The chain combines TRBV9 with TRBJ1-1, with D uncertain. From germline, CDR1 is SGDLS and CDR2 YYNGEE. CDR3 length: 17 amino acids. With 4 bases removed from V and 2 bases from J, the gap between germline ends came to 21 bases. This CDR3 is CASSPRRLAERNTEAFF. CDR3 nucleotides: TGTGCCAGCAGCCCCCGTCGCCTGGCGGAGAGAAACACTGAAGCTTTCTTT.

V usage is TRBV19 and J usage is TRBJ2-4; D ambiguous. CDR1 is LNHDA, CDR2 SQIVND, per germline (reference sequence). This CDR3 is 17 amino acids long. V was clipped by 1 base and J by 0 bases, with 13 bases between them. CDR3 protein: CASSIVYSELAKNIQYF. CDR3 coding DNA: TGTGCCAGTAGTATAGTTTACTCGGAGTTAGCCAAAAACATTCAGTACTTC.

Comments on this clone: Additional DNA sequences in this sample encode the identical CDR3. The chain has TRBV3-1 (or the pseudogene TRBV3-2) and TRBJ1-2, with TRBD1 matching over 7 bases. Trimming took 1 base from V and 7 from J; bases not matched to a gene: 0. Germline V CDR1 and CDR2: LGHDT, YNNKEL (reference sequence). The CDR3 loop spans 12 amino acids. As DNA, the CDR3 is TGTGCCAGCAGCCAAGCAGGGGGTGGCTACACCTTC. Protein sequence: CASSQAGGGYTF.